This T cell receptor (beta chain) appears in the sequencing data of a study of cytomegalovirus exposure and HLA in healthy donors. Overall study context: Of the donors genotyped, some 400 in all, 75% to 90% fell in the Caucasian-associated ancestry cluster.

Study-wide points: 16,951 TCR beta sequences were associated with HLA alleles at 0.05 false discovery rate in a later analysis. Analyzed later, most CMV-associated TCR beta chains appeared HLA-restricted. A highly shared variant cluster was judged a likely technical artifact.

Both 60 Vbeta primers and 13 Jbeta primers went into the PCR. The data were produced by immunoSEQ multiplex PCR, yet TCRdb's version contains in-frame clones alone and is incomplete. The table has 90,000 to 110,000 clones, 60% to 85% seen once. Germline CDR1 reads MNHNS; CDR2 reads SASEGT. The CDR3 loop spans 14 amino acids. Trimming took 3 bases from V and 4 from J, leaving 12 bases between them. On this clone itself: Its antigen is not known.

This receptor was obtained from a woman aged 40 to 49 in good health and CMV-seropositive. The source material was PBMCs. The chain is built from TRBV6-1 and TRBJ1-1, with unresolved D. The CDR3 DNA sequence: TGTGCCAGCAGTGAGGCGGGGTGGGGCACTGAAGCTTTCTTT. This encodes CASSEAGWGTEAFF.